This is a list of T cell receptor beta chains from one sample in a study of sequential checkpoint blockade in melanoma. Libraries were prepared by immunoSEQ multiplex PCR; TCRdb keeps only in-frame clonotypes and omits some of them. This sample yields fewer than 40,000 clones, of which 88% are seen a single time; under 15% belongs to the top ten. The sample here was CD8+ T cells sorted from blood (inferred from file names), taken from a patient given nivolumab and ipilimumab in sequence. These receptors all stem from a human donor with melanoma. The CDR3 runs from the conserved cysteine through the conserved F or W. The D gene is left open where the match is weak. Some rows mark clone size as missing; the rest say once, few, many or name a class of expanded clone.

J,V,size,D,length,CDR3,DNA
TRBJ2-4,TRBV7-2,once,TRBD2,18,CASSPSIQREWGKNIQYF,TGTGCCAGCAGCCCGTCCATTCAGCGGGAGTGGGGCAAAAACATTCAGTACTTC
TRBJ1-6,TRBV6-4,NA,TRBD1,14,CASSSGGWDSPLHF,TGTGCCAGCAGCTCAGGGGGCTGGGATTCACCCCTCCACTTT
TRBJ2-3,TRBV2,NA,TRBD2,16,CASSSTTSGSSDTQYF,TGTGCCAGCAGCTCCACGACTAGCGGTAGCTCAGATACGCAGTATTTT
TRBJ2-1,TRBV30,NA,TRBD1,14,CACMDRDYLNEQFF,TGTGCCTGCATGGACAGGGATTACCTTAATGAGCAGTTCTTC
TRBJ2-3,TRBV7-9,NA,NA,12,CASSKPTDTQYF,TGTGCCAGCAGCAAGCCTACAGATACGCAGTATTTT
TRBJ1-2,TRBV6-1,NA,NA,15,CASSAGLQSVDGYTF,TGTGCCAGCAGTGCGGGACTCCAGAGCGTAGATGGCTACACCTTC
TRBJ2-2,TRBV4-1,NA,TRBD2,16,CASSQEGSGRTGELFF,TGCGCCAGCAGCCAAGAAGGTAGCGGGAGGACCGGGGAGCTGTTTTTT
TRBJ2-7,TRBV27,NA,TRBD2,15,CASSWAGTSSYEQYF,TGTGCCAGCAGTTGGGCCGGGACTAGCTCCTACGAGCAGTACTTC
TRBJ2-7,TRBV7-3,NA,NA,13,CASSLLGSSEQYF,TGTGCCAGCAGCTTACTCGGGAGTTCCGAGCAGTACTTC
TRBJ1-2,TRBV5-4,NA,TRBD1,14,CASSPRDRGPGYTF,TGTGCCAGCAGCCCCCGGGACAGGGGGCCTGGCTACACCTTC
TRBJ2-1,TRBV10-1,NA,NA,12,CASSGGFNEQFF,TGCGCCAGCAGTGGAGGCTTCAATGAGCAGTTCTTC
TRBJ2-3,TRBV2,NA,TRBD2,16,CASRGTGGRALDTQYF,TGTGCCAGCAGGGGGACTGGCGGGAGGGCCTTAGATACGCAGTATTTT
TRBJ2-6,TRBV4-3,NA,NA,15,CASSPDRWGANVLTF,TGCGCCAGCAGCCCAGACAGGTGGGGGGCCAACGTCCTGACTTTC
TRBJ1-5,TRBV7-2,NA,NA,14,CASSPPDGIQPQHF,TGTGCCAGCAGCCCCCCGGACGGGATACAGCCCCAGCATTTT
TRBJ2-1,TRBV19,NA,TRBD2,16,CASSIFLAGAGNEQFF,TGTGCCAGTAGTATATTTCTAGCGGGAGCAGGCAATGAGCAGTTCTTC
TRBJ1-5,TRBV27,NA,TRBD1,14,CASSFTGVNQPQHF,TGTGCCAGCAGTTTTACAGGGGTGAATCAGCCCCAGCATTTT
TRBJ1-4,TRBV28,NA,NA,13,CASSLFANEKLFF,TGTGCCAGCAGCCTCTTTGCTAATGAAAAACTGTTTTTT
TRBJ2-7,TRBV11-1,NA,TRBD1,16,CASSLVGQGGTYEQYF,TGTGCCAGCAGCTTAGTAGGACAGGGTGGAACCTACGAGCAGTACTTC
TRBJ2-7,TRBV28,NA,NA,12,CATRESWGEQYF,TGTGCCACCCGGGAGTCCTGGGGGGAGCAGTACTTC
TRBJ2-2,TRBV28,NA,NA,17,CASSLKSIRGGTGELFF,TGTGCCAGCAGTTTAAAATCCATCCGAGGCGGCACCGGGGAGCTGTTTTTT
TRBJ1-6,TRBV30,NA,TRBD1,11,CAYRGMETLHF,TGTGCCTACAGGGGGATGGAGACCCTCCACTTT
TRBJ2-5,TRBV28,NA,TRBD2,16,CASSSGLAGVEETQYF,TGTGCCAGCAGTTCGGGACTAGCGGGAGTAGAAGAGACCCAGTACTTC
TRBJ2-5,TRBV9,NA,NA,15,CASSVAGGREETQYF,TGTGCCAGCAGCGTAGCGGGTGGCAGGGAAGAGACCCAGTACTTC
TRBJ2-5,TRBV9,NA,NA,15,CASSVGGGGQETQYF,TGTGCCAGCAGCGTAGGAGGGGGGGGGCAAGAGACCCAGTACTTC
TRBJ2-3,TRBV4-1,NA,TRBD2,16,CASSQEGAGGVDTQYF,TGCGCCAGCAGCCAAGAAGGAGCGGGAGGGGTGGATACGCAGTATTTT
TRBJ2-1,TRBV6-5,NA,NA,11,CASSYSREQFF,TGTGCCAGCAGTTACTCTCGTGAGCAGTTCTTC
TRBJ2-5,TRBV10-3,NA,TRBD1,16,CAISVSRTGTQETQYF,TGTGCCATCAGTGTTTCCCGGACAGGGACCCAAGAGACCCAGTACTTC
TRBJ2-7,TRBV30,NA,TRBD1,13,CAWDRGDSYEQYF,TGTGCCTGGGACAGGGGGGACTCCTACGAGCAGTACTTC
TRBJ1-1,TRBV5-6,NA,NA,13,CASSLTPNTEAFF,TGTGCCAGCAGCTTAACACCTAACACTGAAGCTTTCTTT
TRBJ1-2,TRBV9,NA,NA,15,CASSVVTTIGVGYTF,TGTGCCAGCAGCGTAGTCACGACAATAGGGGTAGGCTACACCTTC
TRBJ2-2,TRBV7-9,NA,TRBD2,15,CASSLSGRRTGELFF,TGTGCCAGCAGCTTAAGCGGGAGGAGGACCGGGGAGCTGTTTTTT
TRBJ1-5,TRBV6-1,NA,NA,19,CASSEARSWSGSRNQPQHF,TGTGCCAGCAGTGAAGCGCGCTCTTGGTCGGGTTCCCGGAATCAGCCCCAGCATTTT
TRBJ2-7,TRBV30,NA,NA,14,CAWSWGGAYYEQYF,TGTGCCTGGTCATGGGGGGGGGCCTACTACGAGCAGTACTTC
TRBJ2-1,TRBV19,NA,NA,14,CASKEAGSYNEQFF,TGTGCCAGTAAGGAGGCGGGTTCTTACAATGAGCAGTTCTTC
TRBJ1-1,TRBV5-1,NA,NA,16,CASSLALGGLDTEAFF,TGCGCCAGCAGCTTGGCCCTAGGGGGATTGGACACTGAAGCTTTCTTT
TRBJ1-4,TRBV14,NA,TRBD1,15,CASSPGTVSNEKLFF,TGTGCCAGCAGCCCCGGGACAGTGTCTAATGAAAAACTGTTTTTT
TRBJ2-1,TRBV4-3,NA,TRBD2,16,CASSLTTSGSYNEQFF,TGCGCCAGCAGCCTCACGACTAGCGGGTCCTACAATGAGCAGTTCTTC
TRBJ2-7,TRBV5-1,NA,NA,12,CASSPSSYEQYF,TGCGCCAGCAGCCCTTCCTCCTACGAGCAGTACTTC
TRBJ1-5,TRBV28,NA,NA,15,CASTPGQGFNQPQHF,TGTGCCAGCACCCCGGGTCAGGGGTTTAATCAGCCCCAGCATTTT
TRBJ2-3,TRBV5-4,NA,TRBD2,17,CASSSGLAGDPTDTQYF,TGTGCCAGCAGCTCGGGACTAGCGGGAGACCCCACAGATACGCAGTATTTT
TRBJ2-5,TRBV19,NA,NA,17,CASSIPRPGVNQETQYF,TGTGCCAGTAGTATTCCCCGGCCAGGGGTAAACCAAGAGACCCAGTACTTC
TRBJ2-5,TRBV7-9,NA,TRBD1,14,CASSFRDSQETQYF,TGTGCCAGCAGCTTTCGGGACAGCCAAGAGACCCAGTACTTC
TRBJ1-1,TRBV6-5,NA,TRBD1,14,CASGGQGRMTEAFF,TGTGCCAGCGGAGGACAGGGAAGGATGACTGAAGCTTTCTTT
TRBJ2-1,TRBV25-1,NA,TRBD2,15,CASRPGTSVYNEQFF,TGTGCCAGCAGGCCCGGGACTAGCGTGTACAATGAGCAGTTCTTC
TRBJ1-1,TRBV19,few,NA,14,CASSIDRGGTEAFF,TGTGCCAGTAGTATAGACAGGGGAGGGACTGAAGCTTTCTTT
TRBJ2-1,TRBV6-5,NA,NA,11,CATSTLNEQFF,TGTGCGACTAGTACCCTCAATGAGCAGTTCTTC
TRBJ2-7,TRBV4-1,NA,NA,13,CASSPAGRNEQYF,TGCGCCAGCAGTCCGGCGGGACGAAACGAGCAGTACTTC
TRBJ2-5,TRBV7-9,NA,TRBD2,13,CASSSGGEETQYF,TGTGCCAGCAGCTCCGGGGGGGAAGAGACCCAGTACTTC
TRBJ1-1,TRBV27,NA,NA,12,CASRQTNTEAFF,TGTGCCAGCAGGCAGACTAACACTGAAGCTTTCTTT
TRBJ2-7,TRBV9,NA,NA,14,CASSFSDYVDEQYF,TGTGCCAGCAGCTTTTCGGACTATGTTGACGAGCAGTACTTC
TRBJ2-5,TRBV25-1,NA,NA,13,CAASGGWGETQYF,TGTGCCGCATCCGGAGGGTGGGGGGAGACCCAGTACTTC
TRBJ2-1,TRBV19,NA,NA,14,CASGLAGASDEQFF,TGTGCCAGTGGTCTGGCGGGGGCCTCCGATGAGCAGTTCTTC
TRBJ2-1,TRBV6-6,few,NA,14,CASRGSGGYNEQFF,TGTGCCAGCAGAGGGTCCGGGGGCTACAATGAGCAGTTCTTC
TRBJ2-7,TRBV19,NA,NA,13,CASSEWARDEQYF,TGTGCCAGTAGTGAGTGGGCGCGGGACGAGCAGTACTTC